This T cell receptor (beta chain) is from a study of blood T cell repertoires in COVID-19. As handled by the study authors: By means of reference gene primer amplification, nucleated cell counts were estimated. Here immunoSEQ multiplex PCR was the method, and the copy in TCRdb shows in-frame clones only, minus some. That table is the source of V, J and clone size, and D and trimming were worked out from the DNA. The sample holds around 190,000 clones, more than 75% seen once. Germline V gene sequence: CDR1 MNHNY, CDR2 SVGAGI (reference sequence). Trimming pared 0 bases from V and 5 bases from J, leaving 14 bases between. The CDR3 length is 16 residues.

V usage is TRBV6-6 and J usage is TRBJ2-1, with TRBD2 as a possible D gene (5 bases). This receptor was obtained from a human donor in a cohort sampled during active COVID-19. Sequencing input: peripheral blood. CDR3 bases: TGTGCCAGCAGTTACTCTGGACGTACTAGGAACAATGAGCAGTTCTTC. Translated: CASSYSGRTRNNEQFF.